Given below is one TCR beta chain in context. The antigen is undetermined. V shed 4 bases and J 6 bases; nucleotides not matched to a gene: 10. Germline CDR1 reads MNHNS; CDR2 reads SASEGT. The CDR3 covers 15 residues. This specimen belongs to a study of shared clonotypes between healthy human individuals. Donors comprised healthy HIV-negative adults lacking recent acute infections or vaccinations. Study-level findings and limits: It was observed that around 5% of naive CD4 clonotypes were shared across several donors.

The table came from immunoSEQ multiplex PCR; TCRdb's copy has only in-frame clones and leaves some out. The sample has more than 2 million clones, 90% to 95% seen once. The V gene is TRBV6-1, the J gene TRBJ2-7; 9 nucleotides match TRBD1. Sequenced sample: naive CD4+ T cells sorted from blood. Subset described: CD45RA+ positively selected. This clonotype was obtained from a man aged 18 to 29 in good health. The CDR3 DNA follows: TGTGCCAGCAGTGGCACAGGGGGCATAGGACTCGAGCAGTACTTC. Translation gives CASSGTGGIGLEQYF.